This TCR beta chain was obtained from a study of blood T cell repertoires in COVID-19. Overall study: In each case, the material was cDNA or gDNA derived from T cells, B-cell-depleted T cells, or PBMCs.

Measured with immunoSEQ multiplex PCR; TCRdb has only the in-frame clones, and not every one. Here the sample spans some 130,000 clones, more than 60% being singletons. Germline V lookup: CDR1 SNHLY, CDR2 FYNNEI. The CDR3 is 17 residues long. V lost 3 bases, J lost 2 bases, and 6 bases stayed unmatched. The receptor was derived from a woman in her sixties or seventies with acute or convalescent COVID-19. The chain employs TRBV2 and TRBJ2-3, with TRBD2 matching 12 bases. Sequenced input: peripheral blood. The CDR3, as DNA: TGTGCCAGCAGTGAGACTAGCGGGAGAATGAACACAGATACGCAGTATTTT. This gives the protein CASSETSGRMNTDTQYF.